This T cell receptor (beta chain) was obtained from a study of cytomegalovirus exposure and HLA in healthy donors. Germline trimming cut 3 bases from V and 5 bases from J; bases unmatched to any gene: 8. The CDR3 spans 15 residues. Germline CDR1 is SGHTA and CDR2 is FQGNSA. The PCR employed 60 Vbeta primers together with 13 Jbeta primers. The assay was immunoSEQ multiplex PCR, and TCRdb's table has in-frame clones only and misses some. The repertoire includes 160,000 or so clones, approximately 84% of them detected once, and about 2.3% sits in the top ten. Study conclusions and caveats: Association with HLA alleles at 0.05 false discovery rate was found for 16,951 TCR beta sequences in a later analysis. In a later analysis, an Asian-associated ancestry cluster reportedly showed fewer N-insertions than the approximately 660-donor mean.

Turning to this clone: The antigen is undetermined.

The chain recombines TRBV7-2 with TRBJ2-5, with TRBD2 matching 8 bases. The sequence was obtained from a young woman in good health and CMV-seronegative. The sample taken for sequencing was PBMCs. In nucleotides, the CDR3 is TGTGCCAGCAGCTTTTATCCGGGACTAGGGGAGACCCAGTACTTC. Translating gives CASSFYPGLGETQYF.